The text below deals with one T cell receptor (beta chain). The sample originates from a study of blood T cells in healthy people across ages. Trimming left V 3 bases short and J 4 bases short, with 5 bases between. The CDR3 loop spans 12 amino acids. The germline gives CDR1 SEHNR, CDR2 FQNEAQ (reference sequence). A sample-barcoded 5' primer and a J-beta primer mix were used in a second PCR of roughly 7 to 11 cycles. TCRdb independently ran MiXCR on the 5' RACE reads; one entry per CDR3 protein. The table lists 450,000 to 700,000 distinct CDR3 sequences, 27% of them singletons, with 15% to 20% in the top ten.

The receptor's source is a woman aged 70 to 79 in good health. Specimen: blood. The V gene is TRBV7-9, the J gene TRBJ2-3, with D unclear. CDR3 in amino acids: CASSFKADTQYF. Written as DNA, the CDR3 is TGTGCCAGCAGCTTCAAGGCAGATACGCAGTATTTT.